The text below deals with one T cell receptor (beta chain). The sample is drawn from a study of blood T cell repertoires in COVID-19. Turning to the study itself: Collection of acute and convalescent COVID-19 samples took place in the United States, Italy and Spain. From T cells, B-cell-depleted T cells, or PBMCs came the material, which was cDNA or gDNA.

Original data processing: Amplified reference gene primers provided the basis for estimating nucleated cell counts. Sequenced by immunoSEQ multiplex PCR; TCRdb stores in-frame clones only, minus some. V and J calls plus clone size are reproduced from that table; the DNA served to infer D and trimming. The sample lists 160,000 or so clones; 90% were seen once. Between the trimmed V and J ends, which lost 3 bases and 4 bases, there was a span of 14 bases. Germline V gives CDR1 SEHNR, CDR2 FQNEAQ (reference sequence). The CDR3 sequence is 15 residues long. This receptor was taken from a man between 60 and 75 years old with active or convalescent COVID-19. The chain employs TRBV7-9 and TRBJ2-3, with D unclear. Sequencing was done on a sample of peripheral blood. CDR3 sequence reads: CASSLANTPPDTQYF. The CDR3 nucleotides read TGTGCCAGCAGCTTGGCCAACACGCCCCCAGATACGCAGTATTTT.